Below are 3 T cell receptor beta chains sequenced from a single sample in a study of T cell responses to AZD1222 COVID-19 vaccine. Profiled with immunoSEQ multiplex PCR; TCRdb holds only in-frame clones, not every one. The repertoire holds 200,000 to 250,000 clones, with around 93% as singletons. The input for sequencing was peripheral blood, taken on day 0 of MenACWY control vaccination. Source of these receptors: an adult in good health.

The rearrangement joins TRBV7-2 to TRBJ1-5; TRBD1 is a possible D gene (6 bases). The CDR3 is made up of 14 amino acids. Trimming pared 5 bases from V and 7 bases from J, leaving 15 bases between. The germline V gene has CDR1 SGHTA and CDR2 FQGNSA. In DNA, the CDR3 is TGTGCCAGCAGCCAGGGGCGGGGAGGGCAGCCCCAGCATTTT. It yields the protein CASSQGRGGQPQHF.

In this sample, this clone turned up once. This sequence joins TRBV27 and TRBJ2-7, with 9 positions matching TRBD1. With V trimmed by 4 bases and J by 5 bases, 3 bases remained unmatched. The CDR3 has 13 residues. Germline values: CDR1 MNHEY, CDR2 SMNVEV (reference sequence). This CDR3 is CASSSDRGNEQYF. The CDR3 coding sequence is TGTGCCAGCAGTTCGGACAGGGGTAACGAGCAGTACTTC.

This clone was observed a single time. The V call is TRBV19, the J call TRBJ2-6; weak D call: TRBD1 (6 bases). The CDR3 covers 16 residues. Trimming removed 7 bases at V and 0 bases at J, with 13 bases between. Germline CDR1 is LNHDA and CDR2 is SQIVND (reference sequence). The CDR3 DNA is TGTGCCAGTACTACAGGGAGATACTCTGGGGCCAACGTCCTGACTTTC. Protein sequence: CASTTGRYSGANVLTF. The whole variable domain, remainder taken from reference TRBV19 and TRBJ2-6, is DGGITQSPKYLFRKEGQNVTLSCEQNLNHDAMYWYRQDPGQGLRLIYYSQIVNDFQKGDIAEGYSVSREKKESFPLTVTSAQKNPTAFYLCASTTGRYSGANVLTFGAGSRLTVL.